This T cell receptor beta chain emerged from a study of cytomegalovirus exposure and HLA in healthy donors. The study's findings and limits: A later analysis associated 16,951 TCR beta sequences with HLA alleles at a 0.05 false discovery rate.

In the PCR, 60 Vbeta and 13 Jbeta primers were used. Sequencing was performed with immunoSEQ multiplex PCR; in TCRdb, only in-frame clones are kept and a portion is missing. The table lists about 180,000 clones, around 76% of them singletons, with more than 1.5% in the top ten. With regard to this clone: What it binds is not known. Other nucleotide sequences in the sample specify the same CDR3.

The sample was PBMCs. This clonotype was obtained from a man between 40 and 49 years old in good health and CMV-seronegative.

The CDR3 loop reads CATTTGVSTGELFF. CDR3 nucleotide sequence: TGTGCCACGACCACCGGGGTGAGCACCGGGGAGCTGTTTTTT. This sequence joins TRBV19 and TRBJ2-2, with D tentatively TRBD2 (5 bases). The CDR3 loop spans 14 amino acids. In germline, CDR1 is LNHDA, CDR2 SQIVND (reference sequence). Trimming left V 10 bases short and J 4 bases short, with 16 bases between.